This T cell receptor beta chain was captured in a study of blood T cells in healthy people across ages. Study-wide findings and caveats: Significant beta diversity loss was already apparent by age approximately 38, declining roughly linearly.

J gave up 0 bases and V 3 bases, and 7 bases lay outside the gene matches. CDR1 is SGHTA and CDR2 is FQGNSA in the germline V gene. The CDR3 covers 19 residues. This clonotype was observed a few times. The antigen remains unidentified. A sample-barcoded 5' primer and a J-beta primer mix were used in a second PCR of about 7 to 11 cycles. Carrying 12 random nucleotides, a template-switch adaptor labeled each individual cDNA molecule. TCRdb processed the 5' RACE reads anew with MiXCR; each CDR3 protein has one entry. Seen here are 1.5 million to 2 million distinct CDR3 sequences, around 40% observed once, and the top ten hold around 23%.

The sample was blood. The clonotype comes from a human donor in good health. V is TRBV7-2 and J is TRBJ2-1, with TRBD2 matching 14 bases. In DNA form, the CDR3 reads TGTGCCAGCAGCTTTTCTGGGACTAGCGGGGGCAACTCCTACAATGAGCAGTTCTTC. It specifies CASSFSGTSGGNSYNEQFF.